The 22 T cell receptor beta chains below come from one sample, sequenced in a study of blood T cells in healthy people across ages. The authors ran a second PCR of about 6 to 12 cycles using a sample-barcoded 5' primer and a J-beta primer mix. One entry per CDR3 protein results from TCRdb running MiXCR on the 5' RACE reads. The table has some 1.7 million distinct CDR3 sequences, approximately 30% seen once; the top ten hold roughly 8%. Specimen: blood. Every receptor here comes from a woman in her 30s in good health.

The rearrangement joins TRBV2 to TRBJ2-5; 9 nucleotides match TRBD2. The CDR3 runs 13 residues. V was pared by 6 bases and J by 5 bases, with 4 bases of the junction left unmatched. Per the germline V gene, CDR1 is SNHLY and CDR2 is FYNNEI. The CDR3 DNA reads TGTGCCAGCAGGGGGACTAGCTGGGAGACCCAGTACTTC. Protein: CASRGTSWETQYF.

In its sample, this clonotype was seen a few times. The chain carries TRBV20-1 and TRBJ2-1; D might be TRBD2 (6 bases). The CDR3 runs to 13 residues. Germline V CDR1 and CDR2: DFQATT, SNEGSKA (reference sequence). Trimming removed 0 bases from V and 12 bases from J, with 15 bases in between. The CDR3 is CSAREVIAGRQFF. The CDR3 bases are TGCAGTGCTAGAGAGGTTATCGCGGGGAGGCAGTTCTTC.

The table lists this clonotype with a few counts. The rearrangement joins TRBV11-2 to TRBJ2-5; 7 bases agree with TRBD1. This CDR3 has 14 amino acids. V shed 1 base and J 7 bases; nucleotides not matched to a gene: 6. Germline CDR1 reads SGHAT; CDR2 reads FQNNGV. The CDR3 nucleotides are TGTGCCAGCAGCTTAGGTAGACAGGGTACGACCCAGTACTTC. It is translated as CASSLGRQGTTQYF.

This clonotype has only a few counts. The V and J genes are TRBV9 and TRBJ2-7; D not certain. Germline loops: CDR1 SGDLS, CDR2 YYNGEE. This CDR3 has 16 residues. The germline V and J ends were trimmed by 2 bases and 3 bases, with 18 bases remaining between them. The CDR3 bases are TGTGCCAGCAGCGTCCTGCCCAAAGGTCGAGTCTACGAGCAGTACTTC. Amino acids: CASSVLPKGRVYEQYF. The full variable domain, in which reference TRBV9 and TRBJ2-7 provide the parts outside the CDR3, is DSGVTQTPKHLITATGQRVTLRCSPRSGDLSVYWYQQSLDQGLQFLIQYYNGEERAKGNILERFSAQQFPDLHSELNLSSLELGDSALYFCASSVLPKGRVYEQYFGPGTRLTVT.

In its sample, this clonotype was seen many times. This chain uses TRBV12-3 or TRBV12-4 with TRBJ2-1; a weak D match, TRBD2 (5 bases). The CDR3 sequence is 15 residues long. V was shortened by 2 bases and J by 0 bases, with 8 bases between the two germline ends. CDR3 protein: CASSLPGSSYNEQFF. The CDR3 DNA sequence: TGTGCCAGCAGTTTACCGGGAAGCTCCTACAATGAGCAGTTCTTC.

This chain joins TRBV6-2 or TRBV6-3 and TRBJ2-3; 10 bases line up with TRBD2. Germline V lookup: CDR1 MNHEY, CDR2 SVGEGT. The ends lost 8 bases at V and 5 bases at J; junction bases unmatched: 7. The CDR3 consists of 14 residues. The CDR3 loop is CASEISGRGDTQYF. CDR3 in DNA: TGTGCCAGCGAAATCAGCGGGAGGGGAGATACGCAGTATTTT.

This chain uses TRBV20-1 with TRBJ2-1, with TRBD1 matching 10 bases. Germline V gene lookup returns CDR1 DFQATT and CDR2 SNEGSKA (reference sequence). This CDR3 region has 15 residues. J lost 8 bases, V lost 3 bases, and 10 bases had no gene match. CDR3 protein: CSASDPGQGHDEQFF. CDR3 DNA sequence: TGCAGTGCTAGCGACCCGGGACAGGGGCACGATGAGCAGTTCTTC.

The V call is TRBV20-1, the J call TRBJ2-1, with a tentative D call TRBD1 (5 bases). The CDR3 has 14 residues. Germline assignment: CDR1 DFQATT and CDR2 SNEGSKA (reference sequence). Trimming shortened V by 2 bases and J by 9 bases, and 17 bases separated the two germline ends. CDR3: CSARRLDDRGEQFF. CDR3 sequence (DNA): TGCAGTGCTAGAAGACTGGACGACAGAGGTGAGCAGTTCTTC.

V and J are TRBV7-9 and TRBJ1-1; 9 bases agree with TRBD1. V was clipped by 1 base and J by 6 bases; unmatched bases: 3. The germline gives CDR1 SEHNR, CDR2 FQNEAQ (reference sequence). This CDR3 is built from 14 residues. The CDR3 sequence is CASSLEQGASEAFF. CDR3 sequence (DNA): TGTGCCAGCAGCTTAGAACAGGGGGCCTCTGAAGCTTTCTTT.

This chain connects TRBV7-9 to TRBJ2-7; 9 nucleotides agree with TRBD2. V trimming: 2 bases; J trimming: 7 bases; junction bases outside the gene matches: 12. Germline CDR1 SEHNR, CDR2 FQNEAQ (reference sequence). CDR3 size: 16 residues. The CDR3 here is CASSLSGGRAIDEQYF. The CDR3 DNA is TGTGCCAGCAGCTTAAGCGGCGGGAGGGCCATAGATGAGCAGTACTTC.

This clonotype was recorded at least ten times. The CDR3 region is CASSPTGSREQYF. CDR3 nucleotide sequence: TGTGCCAGCAGCCCGACAGGGAGTCGCGAGCAGTACTTC. The chain employs TRBV14 and TRBJ2-7; 7 nucleotides align to TRBD1. This CDR3 is built from 13 residues. Looked up from germline, CDR1 is SGHDN and CDR2 is FVKESK. J was trimmed by 6 bases and V by 4 bases; bases with no gene match: 6.

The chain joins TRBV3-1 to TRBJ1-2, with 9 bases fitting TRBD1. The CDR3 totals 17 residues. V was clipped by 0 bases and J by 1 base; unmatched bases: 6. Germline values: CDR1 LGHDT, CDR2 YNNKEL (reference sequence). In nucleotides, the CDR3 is TGTGCCAGCAGCCAAGAAGGGACAGGGCGACGTAACTATGGCTACACCTTC. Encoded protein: CASSQEGTGRRNYGYTF.

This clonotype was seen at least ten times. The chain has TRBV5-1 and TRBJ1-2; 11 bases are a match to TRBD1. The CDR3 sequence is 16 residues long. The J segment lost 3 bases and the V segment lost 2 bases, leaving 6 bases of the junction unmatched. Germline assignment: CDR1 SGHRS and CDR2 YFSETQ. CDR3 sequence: CASSLGQGANHYGYTF. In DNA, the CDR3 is TGCGCCAGCAGCTTAGGACAGGGGGCAAATCACTATGGCTACACCTTC.

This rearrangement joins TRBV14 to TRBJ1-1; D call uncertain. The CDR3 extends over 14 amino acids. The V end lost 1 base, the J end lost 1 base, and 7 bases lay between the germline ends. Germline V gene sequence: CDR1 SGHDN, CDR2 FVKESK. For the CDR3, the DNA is TGTGCCAGCAGCCAAGTGGTAGGGAACACTGAAGCTTTCTTT. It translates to CASSQVVGNTEAFF.

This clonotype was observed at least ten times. Written as DNA, the CDR3 is TGTGCCAGCAGTGAAGCGCGGGCAGGGGAGCAGTACTTC. This gives the protein CASSEARAGEQYF. This chain joins TRBV2 and TRBJ2-7; D may match TRBD1 or TRBD2 (5 bases each). CDR1 and CDR2 from the germline V gene are SNHLY and FYNNEI. The germline V and J ends were trimmed by 0 bases and 7 bases, with 10 bases remaining between them. There are 13 residues in the CDR3.

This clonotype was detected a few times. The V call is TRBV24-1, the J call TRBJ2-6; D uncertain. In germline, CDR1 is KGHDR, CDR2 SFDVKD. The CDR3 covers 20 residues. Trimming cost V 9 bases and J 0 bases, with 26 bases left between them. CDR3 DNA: TGTGCCACCGAACCGTCCCTGGGTGAACCTCAAAGCTCTGGGGCCAACGTCCTGACTTTC. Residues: CATEPSLGEPQSSGANVLTF.

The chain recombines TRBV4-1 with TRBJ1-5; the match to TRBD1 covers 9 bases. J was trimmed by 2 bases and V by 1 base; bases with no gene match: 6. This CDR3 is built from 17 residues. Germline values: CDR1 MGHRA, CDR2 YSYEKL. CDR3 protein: CASSQATGQGGNQPQHF. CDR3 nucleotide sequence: TGCGCCAGCAGCCAAGCGACGGGACAGGGAGGCAATCAGCCCCAGCATTTT.

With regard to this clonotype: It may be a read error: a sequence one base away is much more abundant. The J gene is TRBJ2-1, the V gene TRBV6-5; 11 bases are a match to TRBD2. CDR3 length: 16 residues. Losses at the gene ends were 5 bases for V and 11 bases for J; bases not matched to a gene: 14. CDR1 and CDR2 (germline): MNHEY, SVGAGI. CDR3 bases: TGTGCCAGCAGTACTCCCGGGACTAGCGGATTTAATAAGCAGTTCTTC. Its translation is CASSTPGTSGFNKQFF.

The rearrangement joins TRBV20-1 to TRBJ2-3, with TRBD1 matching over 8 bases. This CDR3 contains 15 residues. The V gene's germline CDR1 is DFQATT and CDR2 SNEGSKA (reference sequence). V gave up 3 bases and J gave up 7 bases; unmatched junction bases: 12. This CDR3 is CSASDRRTGYHTQYF. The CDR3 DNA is TGCAGTGCTAGTGATCGGCGGACAGGGTATCATACGCAGTATTTT.

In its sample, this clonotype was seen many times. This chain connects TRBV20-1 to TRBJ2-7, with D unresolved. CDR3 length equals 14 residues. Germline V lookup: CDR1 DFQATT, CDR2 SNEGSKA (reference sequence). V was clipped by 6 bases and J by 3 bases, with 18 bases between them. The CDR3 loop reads CSAAAGPPDYEQYF. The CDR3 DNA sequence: TGCAGTGCCGCAGCAGGCCCTCCCGACTACGAGCAGTACTTC.

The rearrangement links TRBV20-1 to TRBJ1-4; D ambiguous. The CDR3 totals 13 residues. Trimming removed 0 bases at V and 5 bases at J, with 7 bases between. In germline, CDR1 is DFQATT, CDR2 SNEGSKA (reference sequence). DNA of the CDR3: TGCAGTGCTAGAGATGCCAGAAATGAAAAACTGTTTTTT. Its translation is CSARDARNEKLFF.

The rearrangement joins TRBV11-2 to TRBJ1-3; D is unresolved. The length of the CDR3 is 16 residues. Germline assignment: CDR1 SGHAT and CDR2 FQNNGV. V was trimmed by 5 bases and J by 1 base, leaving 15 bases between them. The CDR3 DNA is TGTGCCAGCAGCCAAAACACCCAGAGATCTGGAAACACCATATATTTT. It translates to CASSQNTQRSGNTIYF.